The clone carrying this TCR beta chain was detected many times. Its specificity is unknown. This record comes from a study of molecular identifiers for immune sequencing clone quantification. TCRdb re-analysed the PCR reads in MiXCR, keeping a single row per CDR3 protein. The table lists about 510,000 distinct CDR3 sequences, about 21% of them singletons. Investigators produced naive CD8 libraries from roughly 18,000 to 920,000 sorted cells, drawing on 10%, 30% or 50% RNA. This CDR3 contains 14 residues. Germline CDR1 is MNHEY and CDR2 is SVGEGT. The V end was cut by 5 bases, the J end by 6 bases, with 16 bases between. Study-level results: Effector cells had over 99% of their molecules in clones above 20 RNA copies, while naive cells had under 1%. Identical TCR molecules sharing a barcode could underestimate highly expanded clone sizes.

The specimen sequenced was naive CD8+ T cells from blood, with Jurkat cell RNA spiked in. Subset reported: FACS-sorted CD8+CD4-CCR7+CD45RA+ naive T cells. This clonotype originated in a human donor in good health. Some libraries in this study had Jurkat cell RNA spiked in. V and J are TRBV6-2 or TRBV6-3 and TRBJ1-1; maybe TRBD1 (6 bases). DNA for the CDR3: TGTGCCAGCAGTGCCGGACAGTTAATCGCTGAAGCTTTCTTT. Amino acids: CASSAGQLIAEAFF.